One and the same sample provided the 30 T cell receptor beta chains below, sequenced in a study of neurological immune-mediated disorders. Regarding time point: technical triplicate 2. TCRdb re-analysed the 5' RACE reads in MiXCR, keeping a single row per CDR3 protein. The table includes about 59,000 distinct CDR3 sequences, nearly 25% detected once. The sequencing input was PBMCs. The receptors here all came from a man aged 60-69 years with HTLV-1-associated myelopathy (HAM/TSP).

The table lists this clonotype with a few counts. This chain uses TRBV5-1 with TRBJ2-6; 7 positions match TRBD1. This CDR3 region has 15 residues. CDR1 is SGHRS, CDR2 YFSETQ, per germline. V was clipped by 3 bases and J by 4 bases; unmatched bases: 4. The CDR3 DNA sequence: TGCGCCAGCAGCTCGACAGGGAGCGGGGCCAACGTCCTGACTTTC. Translating gives CASSSTGSGANVLTF. The variable domain in full, with the rest retrieved from reference TRBV5-1 and TRBJ2-6, is KAGVTQTPRYLIKTRGQQVTLSCSPISGHRSVSWYQQTPGQGLQFLFEYFSETQRNKGNFPGRFSGRQFSNSRSEMNVSTLELGDSALYLCASSSTGSGANVLTFGAGSRLTVL.

This clonotype was counted ten times or more. V gene TRBV7-8 combines with J gene TRBJ2-7; the D gene could be TRBD1 or TRBD2 (5 bases each). With 2 bases removed from V and 7 bases from J, the gap between germline ends came to 15 bases. This CDR3 is 14 amino acids long. In germline, CDR1 is SGHVS, CDR2 FQNEAQ. CDR3: CASSLMGVPNEQYF. The CDR3 bases are TGTGCCAGCAGCTTAATGGGGGTCCCTAATGAGCAGTACTTC.

Regarding this clonotype: A much larger clone differs by one base, so this may be a read error. The rearrangement joins TRBV7-9 to TRBJ2-2, with TRBD2 as a possible D gene (5 bases). Germline V gene sequence: CDR1 SEHNR, CDR2 FQNEAQ (reference sequence). Trimming pared 5 bases from V and 2 bases from J, leaving 15 bases between. The CDR3 runs 16 residues. The DNA for the CDR3 is TGTGCCAGCAGCGTGACTGGCGGGCTCAACACCGGGGAGCTGTTTTTT. Translating it yields CASSVTGGLNTGELFF.

This clonotype was counted ten times or more. The CDR3 region is CASSLSGSQPQHF. CDR3 in DNA: TGTGCCAGCAGCTTATCAGGGAGTCAGCCCCAGCATTTT. This chain links TRBV5-5 with TRBJ1-5, with a weak D call TRBD1 (5 bases). Germline V gene sequence: CDR1 SGHKS, CDR2 YYEKEE (reference sequence). V dropped 2 bases and J dropped 6 bases, with 9 bases sitting between them. This CDR3 is built from 13 residues.

This clonotype has at least ten counts. This chain joins TRBV5-1 and TRBJ2-7; 13 bases are shared with TRBD2. Unmatched junction bases numbered 7, after V lost 4 bases and J lost 6 bases. CDR3 length: 15 residues. Germline loops: CDR1 SGHRS, CDR2 YFSETQ. CDR3 nucleotide sequence: TGCGCCAGCAGCCCTGGGACTAGCGGGACGTCCGAGCAGTACTTC. Its protein product is CASSPGTSGTSEQYF.

This clonotype was recorded at least ten times. This chain connects TRBV29-1 to TRBJ2-7; D remains unclear. Germline CDR1 SQVTM, CDR2 ANQGSEA. This CDR3 region has 14 residues. V lost 4 bases and J 2 bases, leaving 15 bases between the germline ends. The DNA for the CDR3 is TGCAGCGTTGCTCTAGGTGTGCCTCCCTACGAGCAGTACTTC. This translates into CSVALGVPPYEQYF.

This clonotype was counted at least ten times. DNA for the CDR3: TGCAGTGCTAGAAGTGACAGAGGGAGTGGGGGCGAGCAGTACTTC. Translated, it gives CSARSDRGSGGEQYF. The rearrangement uses TRBV20-1 and TRBJ2-7; the D call may be TRBD1 or TRBD2 (5 bases each). The CDR3 runs to 15 residues. Germline loops: CDR1 DFQATT, CDR2 SNEGSKA (reference sequence). V dropped 2 bases and J dropped 6 bases, with 20 bases sitting between them.

The chain is built from TRBV5-1 and TRBJ2-3; 14 positions match TRBD2. CDR3 length equals 15 residues. V shed 4 bases, J shed 15 bases, and the junction held 13 bases outside the gene matches. Germline V CDR1 and CDR2: SGHRS, YFSETQ. The CDR3 loop is CASSVGTSGRVTRYF. CDR3 DNA: TGCGCCAGCAGCGTCGGGACTAGCGGGAGAGTTACGCGATATTTT. Drawing the rest from reference TRBV5-1 and TRBJ2-3, the complete variable domain is KAGVTQTPRYLIKTRGQQVTLSCSPISGHRSVSWYQQTPGQGLQFLFEYFSETQRNKGNFPGRFSGRQFSNSRSEMNVSTLELGDSALYLCASSVGTSGRVTRYFGPGTRLTVL.

The sample holds many counts of this clonotype. This chain joins TRBV15 and TRBJ2-3; possible D gene TRBD2, 5 bases. Between the trimmed V and J ends, which lost 0 bases and 0 bases, there was a span of 7 bases. This CDR3 region has 15 residues. The V gene's germline CDR1 is LNHNV and CDR2 YYDKDF (reference sequence). CDR3 sequence: CATSRDGGSTDTQYF. CDR3 in DNA: TGTGCCACCAGCAGAGATGGAGGCAGCACAGATACGCAGTATTTT.

In this sample, this clonotype turned up many times. CDR3 loop: CSARDSDRSSGNTIYF. The CDR3 DNA reads as TGCAGTGCTAGAGACTCGGACAGGAGCTCTGGAAACACCATATATTTT. This chain connects TRBV20-1 to TRBJ1-3; 7 positions agree with TRBD1. CDR1 DFQATT and CDR2 SNEGSKA come from the germline V gene (reference sequence). The V segment lost 0 bases and the J segment 0 bases; nucleotides outside the gene matches: 5. This CDR3 is 16 amino acids long.

This clonotype occurred many times. The CDR3 bases are TGTGCCAGCAGAGACGGCCAGTGGAGGAATACGCAGTATTTT. This gives the protein CASRDGQWRNTQYF. The chain combines TRBV25-1 with TRBJ2-3, with D tentatively TRBD2 (5 bases). This CDR3 has 14 residues. Trimming stripped 6 bases from V and 7 bases from J, with 17 bases between. The germline gives CDR1 MGHDK, CDR2 SYGVNS.

Note on this clonotype: The junction departs from germline at one end; a sequencing error may be responsible. CDR3 DNA: TGTGCCAGCAGCCGGGACAAAGAGCCGCTGAGCTTC. Its protein product is CASSRDKEPLSF. The gene calls are TRBV2 and TRBJ2-7, with D possibly being TRBD1 (6 bases). The CDR3 totals 12 residues. In germline, CDR1 is SNHLY, CDR2 FYNNEI.

In its sample, this clonotype was seen a few times. The chain combines TRBV5-1 with TRBJ1-1, with D perhaps TRBD1 (6 bases). Germline CDR1 is SGHRS and CDR2 is YFSETQ. Trimming cost V 6 bases and J 5 bases, with 17 bases left between them. CDR3 length equals 14 residues. CDR3: CASKLGTGKTEAFF. CDR3 bases: TGCGCCAGCAAGCTTGGTACAGGGAAAACTGAAGCTTTCTTT.

This clonotype was recorded many times. V and J are TRBV5-1 and TRBJ2-7, with 12 nucleotides matching TRBD1. V trimming: 4 bases; J trimming: 5 bases; junction bases outside the gene matches: 4. Per germline, CDR1 SGHRS and CDR2 YFSETQ. This CDR3 has 14 residues. CDR3 loop: CASSIGTGGNEQYF. CDR3 DNA sequence: TGCGCCAGCAGCATCGGGACAGGGGGCAACGAGCAGTACTTC.

This clonotype was seen a single time. The V call is TRBV20-1, the J call TRBJ2-1; 12 nucleotides match TRBD2. The CDR3 consists of 16 residues. Germline values: CDR1 DFQATT, CDR2 SNEGSKA (reference sequence). Trimming cost V 2 bases and J 6 bases; bases outside gene matches: 8. The CDR3 reads CSARPTSGSDGNEQFF. The CDR3 nucleotides read TGCAGTGCTAGACCGACTAGCGGGAGTGATGGCAATGAGCAGTTCTTC.

Details on this clonotype: Its ends do not fully match the called genes, so a read error is possible. The chain recombines TRBV4-2 with TRBJ1-2; 8 bases fit TRBD1. CDR3 length: 15 residues. Germline assignment: CDR1 LGHNA and CDR2 YNFKEQ. The DNA of the CDR3 is TGTGCCAGCAGTCAAACGGCCGGGACAGGATATGTCTACACCTTT. Protein product: CASSQTAGTGYVYTF.

The chain recombines TRBV11-3 with TRBJ1-3; TRBD1 matches at 8 bases. V shed 8 bases and J 0 bases; nucleotides not matched to a gene: 6. CDR1 is SGHNT and CDR2 is YENEEA in the germline V gene. The CDR3 is 15 amino acids. The chain's CDR3 is CASLRDRYSGNTIYF. CDR3 sequence (DNA): TGTGCCAGCCTGAGGGACAGGTACTCTGGAAACACCATATATTTT.

A single count supports this clonotype. The rearrangement uses TRBV9 and TRBJ2-1; TRBD2 aligns across 7 bases. The junction had 7 bases not matched to a gene; V was cut back by 3 bases and J by 7 bases. From germline, CDR1 is SGDLS and CDR2 YYNGEE. The CDR3 is 14 amino acids. CDR3 residues: CASSGTSFLNEQFF. In DNA form, the CDR3 reads TGTGCCAGCAGCGGGACTAGTTTCTTAAATGAGCAGTTCTTC.

This clonotype was seen only a few times. The chain links TRBV4-1 to TRBJ2-3; 8 positions agree with TRBD2. CDR3 length equals 18 residues. Trimming took 0 bases from V and 3 from J; bases not matched to a gene: 11. Germline V gives CDR1 MGHRA, CDR2 YSYEKL. The CDR3 region is CASSQDPAGGGQTDTQYF. DNA for the CDR3: TGCGCCAGCAGCCAAGACCCCGCCGGGGGGGGGCAAACAGATACGCAGTATTTT.

This clonotype was recorded many times. V is TRBV5-5 and J is TRBJ2-1; 9 bases fit TRBD2. Germline loops: CDR1 SGHKS, CDR2 YYEKEE (reference sequence). Losses at the gene ends were 3 bases for V and 8 bases for J; bases not matched to a gene: 9. The CDR3 is made up of 15 amino acids. The CDR3 coding sequence is TGTGCCAGCAGCTCGTCCGGGACTAGCATATATGAGCAGTTCTTC. It yields the protein CASSSSGTSIYEQFF.

This chain joins TRBV12-3 or TRBV12-4 and TRBJ1-5, with TRBD1 as a possible D gene (6 bases). The CDR3 has 15 amino acids. V lost 4 bases, J lost 3 bases, and 13 bases lay in between. The CDR3 reads CASSSGQPINQPQHF. The DNA for the CDR3 is TGTGCCAGCAGTTCAGGACAGCCAATCAATCAGCCCCAGCATTTT.

This chain links TRBV9 with TRBJ2-1; 7 bases are shared with TRBD2. CDR1 and CDR2 (germline): SGDLS, YYNGEE. The CDR3 is made up of 16 amino acids. J gave up 4 bases and V 0 bases, and 7 bases lay outside the gene matches. The CDR3 nucleotides read TGTGCCAGCAGCGTAGAGCCCCCGGGGGGATACAATGAGCAGTTCTTC. This encodes CASSVEPPGGYNEQFF.

J is TRBJ2-1 and V is TRBV5-5; perhaps D is TRBD1 or TRBD2 (5 bases each). The CDR3 loop spans 16 amino acids. Germline V gene data show CDR1 as SGHKS and CDR2 as YYEKEE (reference sequence). Trimming removed 3 bases from V and 0 bases from J, with 13 bases in between. The CDR3 DNA reads TGTGCCAGCAGCTCACAAGGGACGAGCTCCTACAATGAGCAGTTCTTC. Translation: CASSSQGTSSYNEQFF.

This clonotype has only a few counts. The chain has TRBV29-1 and TRBJ2-7, with 7 nucleotides matching TRBD1. The CDR3 covers 13 residues. The germline V gene has CDR1 SQVTM and CDR2 ANQGSEA. Germline trimming cut 3 bases from V and 4 bases from J; bases unmatched to any gene: 6. The CDR3 loop reads CSVDKGAGYEQYF. The CDR3 DNA is TGCAGCGTTGATAAGGGGGCAGGATACGAGCAGTACTTC.

Ten or more counts support this clonotype. The chain links TRBV5-1 to TRBJ2-3, with TRBD2 matching 13 bases. From germline, CDR1 is SGHRS and CDR2 YFSETQ. The V gene end was trimmed by 1 base and the J gene end by 4 bases; junction bases not matched to a gene: 6. The CDR3 length is 17 residues. The CDR3 region is CASSLLRTSGRPDTQYF. For the CDR3, the DNA is TGCGCCAGCAGCTTGCTTCGGACTAGCGGGAGACCAGATACGCAGTATTTT.

The sample holds many counts of this clonotype. The chain couples TRBV18 to TRBJ2-7; D is unclear. Trimming took 5 bases from V and 0 from J, leaving 5 bases between them. CDR1 is KGHSH and CDR2 is LQKENI in the germline V gene. The CDR3 is 12 amino acids. CDR3 protein: CASSSSSYEQYF. For the CDR3, the DNA is TGTGCCAGCTCATCGAGCTCCTACGAGCAGTACTTC.

This clonotype was recorded many times. This chain connects TRBV12-3 or TRBV12-4 to TRBJ2-5; D is possibly TRBD2 (6 bases). The V end lost 6 bases, the J end lost 5 bases, and 22 bases lay between the germline ends. This CDR3 spans 16 amino acids. As DNA, the CDR3 is TGTGCCAGCAGAACGACCCAGCGGAGGGGAGGCGAGACCCAGTACTTC. Translated, it gives CASRTTQRRGGETQYF.

This clonotype is labeled medium-sized. The V gene is TRBV28, the J gene TRBJ2-7; D might be TRBD1 (6 bases). The germline V gene has CDR1 MDHEN and CDR2 SYDVKM. The CDR3 runs 14 residues. V was clipped by 5 bases and J by 5 bases, with 16 bases between them. Written as DNA, the CDR3 is TGTGCCAGCAGTCCAAACCTAAGGACAGACGAGCAGTACTTC. The encoded protein is CASSPNLRTDEQYF.

There are many counts of this clonotype. The J gene is TRBJ2-7, the V gene TRBV20-1, with 9 nucleotides matching TRBD1. CDR1 and CDR2 from the germline V gene are DFQATT and SNEGSKA (reference sequence). The CDR3 consists of 17 residues. V trimming: 3 bases; J trimming: 5 bases; junction bases outside the gene matches: 17. CDR3 DNA: TGCAGTGCTAGGAGGGGACAGGGCGGCGGGAGTCCCCACGAGCAGTACTTC. It encodes CSARRGQGGGSPHEQYF.

This clonotype has a count of ten or more. The gene calls are TRBV7-2 and TRBJ2-3, with D possibly TRBD1 on 5 matching bases. The length of the CDR3 is 13 residues. Germline CDR1 and CDR2: SGHTA and FQGNSA. Trimming cost V 5 bases and J 6 bases, with 12 bases left between them. The CDR3 loop is CASSPHKGDTQYF. The CDR3 DNA reads TGTGCCAGCAGCCCCCACAAGGGGGATACGCAGTATTTT.